This is a list of T cell receptor beta chains from one sample in a study of OX40 agonist ivuxolimab in advanced cancers. The data were produced by immunoSEQ multiplex PCR, yet TCRdb's version contains in-frame clones alone and is incomplete. This repertoire shows over 60,000 clones, around nine tenths found once; its top ten account for around 0.4%. The source was CD4+ or CD8+ T cells sorted from blood, collected in a trial of the OX40 agonist ivuxolimab. Receptor source: an adult with an advanced solid tumor such as melanoma, head and neck, liver or kidney cancer. Each CDR3 is given with its conserved first and last residue. The order of the fields is J gene, V gene, D gene, clone size, CDR3 DNA, CDR3 protein. The D gene is left open where the match is weak. Some rows mark clone size as missing; the rest say once, few, many or name a class of expanded clone.

>TRBJ2-7|TRBV7-6|TRBD1|-
TGTGCCAGCAGCTCCTCGACAGGGCCTGACGAGCAGTACTTC
CASSSSTGPDEQYF
>TRBJ1-5|TRBV4-3|TRBD1|-
TGCGCCAGCAGCCAAGATTTACAGGGGAGCAATCAGCCCCAGCATTTT
CASSQDLQGSNQPQHF
>TRBJ2-2|TRBV7-2|TRBD2|-
TGTGCCAGCAGCCGCGGACTAGCGGGAAATACCGGGGAGCTGTTTTTT
CASSRGLAGNTGELFF
>TRBJ2-5|TRBV10-3|TRBD2|-
TGTGCCATCAGGAGCGGGGAAGAGACCCAGTACTTC
CAIRSGEETQYF
>TRBJ1-2|TRBV28|TRBD1|-
TGTGCCAGCAGCCCCGGGACAGGGTCTTACGGCTACACCTTC
CASSPGTGSYGYTF
>TRBJ2-2|TRBV2|TRBD2|-
TGTGCCAGCAGTGAAGCTGAGCGGGAGAGCGGGGAGCTGTTTTTT
CASSEAERESGELFF
>TRBJ2-4|TRBV5-6|TRBD2|-
TGTGCCAGCAGCCTACGCGATAGCGGGTTAAACATTCAGTACTTC
CASSLRDSGLNIQYF
>TRBJ1-3|TRBV6-5|-|-
TGTGCCAGCAGTTACACCTTTAGGGGAAACACCATATATTTT
CASSYTFRGNTIYF
>TRBJ2-7|TRBV6-1|TRBD1|-
TGTGCCAGCAAAAAGGCCGGGACAGGGGGCGACGAGCAGTACTTC
CASKKAGTGGDEQYF
>TRBJ2-3|TRBV14|-|-
TGTGCCAGCAGCCAAGCCGTACAGGTCAGCACAGATACGCAGTATTTT
CASSQAVQVSTDTQYF
>TRBJ2-3|TRBV18|-|once
TGTGCCAGCTCCCTCCGGGCCACAGATACGCAGTATTTT
CASSLRATDTQYF
>TRBJ1-1|TRBV5-4|-|-
TGTGCCAGCAGCCGCGCCATGAACACTGAAGCTTTCTTT
CASSRAMNTEAFF
>TRBJ2-7|TRBV6-1|-|-
TGTGCCAGCACCAAGGGGTGGGAGCAGTACTTC
CASTKGWEQYF
>TRBJ1-1|TRBV30|TRBD1|few
TGTGCCTGGCTTCAGGACAGGGGAAGGGCTGAAGCTTTCTTT
CAWLQDRGRAEAFF